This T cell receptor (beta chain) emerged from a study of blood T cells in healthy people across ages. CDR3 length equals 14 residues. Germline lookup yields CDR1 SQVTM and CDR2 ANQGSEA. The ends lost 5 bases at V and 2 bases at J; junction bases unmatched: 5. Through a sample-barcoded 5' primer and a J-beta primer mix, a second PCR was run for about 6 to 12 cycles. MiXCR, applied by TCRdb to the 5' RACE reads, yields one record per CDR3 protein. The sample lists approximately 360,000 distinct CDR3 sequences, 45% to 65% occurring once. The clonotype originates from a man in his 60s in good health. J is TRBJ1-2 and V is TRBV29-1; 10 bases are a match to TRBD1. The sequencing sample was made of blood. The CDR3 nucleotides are TGCAGCGTTCCGGGACAGGGGAACAACTATGGCTACACCTTC. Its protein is CSVPGQGNNYGYTF.